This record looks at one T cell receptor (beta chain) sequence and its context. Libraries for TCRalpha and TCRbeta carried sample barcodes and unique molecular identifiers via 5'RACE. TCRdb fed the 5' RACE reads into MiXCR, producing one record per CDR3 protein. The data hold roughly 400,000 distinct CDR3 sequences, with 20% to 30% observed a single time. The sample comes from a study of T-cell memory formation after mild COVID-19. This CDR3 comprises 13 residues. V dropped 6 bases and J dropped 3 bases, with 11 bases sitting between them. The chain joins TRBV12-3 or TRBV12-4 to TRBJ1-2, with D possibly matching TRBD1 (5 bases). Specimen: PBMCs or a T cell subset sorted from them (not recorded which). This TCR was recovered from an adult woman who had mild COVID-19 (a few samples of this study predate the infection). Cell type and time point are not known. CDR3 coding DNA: TGTGCCAGCAGCCAGGGACCGCACTATGGCTACACCTTC. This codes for CASSQGPHYGYTF.